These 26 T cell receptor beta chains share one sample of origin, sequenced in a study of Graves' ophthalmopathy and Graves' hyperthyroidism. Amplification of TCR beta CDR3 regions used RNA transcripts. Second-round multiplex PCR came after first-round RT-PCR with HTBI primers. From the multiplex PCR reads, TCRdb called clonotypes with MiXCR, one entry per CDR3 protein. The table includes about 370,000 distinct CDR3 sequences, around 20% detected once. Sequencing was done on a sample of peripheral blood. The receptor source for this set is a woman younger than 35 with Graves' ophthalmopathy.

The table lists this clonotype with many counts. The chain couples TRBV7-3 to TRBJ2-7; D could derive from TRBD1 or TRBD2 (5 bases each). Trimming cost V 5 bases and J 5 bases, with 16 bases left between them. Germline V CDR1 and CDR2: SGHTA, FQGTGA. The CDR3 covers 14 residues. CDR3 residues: CASSPRDVRDEQYF. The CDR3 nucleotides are TGTGCCAGCAGCCCCCGGGACGTGAGAGACGAGCAGTACTTC.

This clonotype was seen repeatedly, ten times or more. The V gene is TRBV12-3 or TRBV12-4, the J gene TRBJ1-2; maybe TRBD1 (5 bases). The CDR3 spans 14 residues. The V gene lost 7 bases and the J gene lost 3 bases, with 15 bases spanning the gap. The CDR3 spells CASKGREGHYGYTF. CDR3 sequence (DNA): TGTGCCAGCAAGGGGCGGGAGGGGCACTATGGCTACACCTTC.

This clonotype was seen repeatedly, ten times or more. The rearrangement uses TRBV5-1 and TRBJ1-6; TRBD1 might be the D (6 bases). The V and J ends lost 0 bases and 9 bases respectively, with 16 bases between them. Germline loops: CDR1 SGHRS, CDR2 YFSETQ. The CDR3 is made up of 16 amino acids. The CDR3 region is CASSLGAGVTGSPLHF. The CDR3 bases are TGCGCCAGCAGCTTGGGGGCAGGGGTCACCGGTTCACCCCTCCACTTT.

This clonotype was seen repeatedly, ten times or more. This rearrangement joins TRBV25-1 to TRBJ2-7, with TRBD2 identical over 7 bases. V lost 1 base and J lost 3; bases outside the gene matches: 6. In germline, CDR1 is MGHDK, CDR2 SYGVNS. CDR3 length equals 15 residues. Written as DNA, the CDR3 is TGTGCCAGCAGTGAATGGGGCGGGAGAGACTACGAGCAGTACTTC. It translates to CASSEWGGRDYEQYF.

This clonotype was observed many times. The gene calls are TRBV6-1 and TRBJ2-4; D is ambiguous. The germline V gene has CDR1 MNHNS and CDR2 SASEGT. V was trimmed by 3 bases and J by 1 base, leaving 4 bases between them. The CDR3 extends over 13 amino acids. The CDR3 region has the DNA TGTGCCAGCAGTGACAGGGCCAAAAACATTCAGTACTTC. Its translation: CASSDRAKNIQYF.

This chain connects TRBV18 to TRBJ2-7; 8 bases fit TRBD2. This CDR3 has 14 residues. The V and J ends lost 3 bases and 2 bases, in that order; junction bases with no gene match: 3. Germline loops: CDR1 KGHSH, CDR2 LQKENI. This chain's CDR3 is CASSPSGATYEQYF. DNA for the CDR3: TGTGCCAGCTCACCTAGCGGGGCTACCTACGAGCAGTACTTC.

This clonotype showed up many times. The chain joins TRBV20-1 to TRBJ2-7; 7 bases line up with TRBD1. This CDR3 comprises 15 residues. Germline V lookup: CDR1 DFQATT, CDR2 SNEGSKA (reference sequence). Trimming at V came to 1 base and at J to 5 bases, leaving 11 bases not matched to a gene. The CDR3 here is CSARAIQGSYHEQYF. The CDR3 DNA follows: TGCAGTGCTAGAGCTATACAGGGGAGTTACCACGAGCAGTACTTC.

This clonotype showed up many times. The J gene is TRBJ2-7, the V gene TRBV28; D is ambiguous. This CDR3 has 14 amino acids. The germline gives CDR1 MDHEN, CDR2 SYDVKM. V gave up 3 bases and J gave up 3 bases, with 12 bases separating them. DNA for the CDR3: TGTGCCAGCAGTTTCCATGGGTCACTCTACGAGCAGTACTTC. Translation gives CASSFHGSLYEQYF.

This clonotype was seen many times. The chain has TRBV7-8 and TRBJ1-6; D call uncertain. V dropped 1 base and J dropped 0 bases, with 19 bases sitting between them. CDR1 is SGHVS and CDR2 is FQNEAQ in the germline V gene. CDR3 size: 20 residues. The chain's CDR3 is CASSLGLSARHSSYNSPLHF. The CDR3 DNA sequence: TGTGCCAGCAGCTTAGGGCTTTCGGCGAGACACAGCTCCTATAATTCACCCCTCCACTTT.

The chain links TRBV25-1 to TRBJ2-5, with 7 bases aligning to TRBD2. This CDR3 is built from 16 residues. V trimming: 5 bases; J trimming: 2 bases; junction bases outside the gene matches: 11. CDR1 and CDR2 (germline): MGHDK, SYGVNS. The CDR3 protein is CASSPWGGGGQETQYF. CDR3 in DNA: TGTGCCAGCAGTCCTTGGGGGGGTGGGGGTCAAGAGACCCAGTACTTC. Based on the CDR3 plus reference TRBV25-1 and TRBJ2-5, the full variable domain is EADIYQTPRYLVIGTGKKITLECSQTMGHDKMYWYQQDPGMELHLIHYSYGVNSTEKGDLSSESTVSRIRTEHFPLTLESARPSHTSQYLCASSPWGGGGQETQYFGPGTRLLVL.

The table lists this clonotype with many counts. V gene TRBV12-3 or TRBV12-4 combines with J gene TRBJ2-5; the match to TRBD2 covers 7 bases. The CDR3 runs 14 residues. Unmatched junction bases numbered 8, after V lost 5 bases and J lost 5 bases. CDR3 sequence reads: CASSPFGRGETQYF. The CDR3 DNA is TGTGCCAGCAGTCCCTTCGGGCGGGGGGAGACCCAGTACTTC.

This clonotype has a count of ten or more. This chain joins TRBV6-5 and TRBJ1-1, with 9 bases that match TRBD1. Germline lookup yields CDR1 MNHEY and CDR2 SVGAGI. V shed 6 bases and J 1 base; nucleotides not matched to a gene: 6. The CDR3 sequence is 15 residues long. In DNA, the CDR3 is TGTGCCAGCAGCATCGGGACAGGGCCGAACACTGAAGCTTTCTTT. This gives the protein CASSIGTGPNTEAFF.

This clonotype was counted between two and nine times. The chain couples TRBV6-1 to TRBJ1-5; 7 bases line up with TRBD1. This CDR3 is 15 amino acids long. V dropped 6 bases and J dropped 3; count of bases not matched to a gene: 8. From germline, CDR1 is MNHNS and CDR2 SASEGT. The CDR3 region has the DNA TGTGCCAGCAGAATGGACAGGACTCTCAATCAGCCCCAGCATTTT. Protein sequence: CASRMDRTLNQPQHF.

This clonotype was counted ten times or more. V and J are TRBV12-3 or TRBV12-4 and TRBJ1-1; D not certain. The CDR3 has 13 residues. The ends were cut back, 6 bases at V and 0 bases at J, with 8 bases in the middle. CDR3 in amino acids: CASRTQMNTEAFF. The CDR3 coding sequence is TGTGCCAGCAGGACACAGATGAACACTGAAGCTTTCTTT.

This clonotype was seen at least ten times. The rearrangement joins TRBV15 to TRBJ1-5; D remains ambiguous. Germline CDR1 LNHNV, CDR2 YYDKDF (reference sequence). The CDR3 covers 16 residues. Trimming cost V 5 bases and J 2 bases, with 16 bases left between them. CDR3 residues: CATSQHWGEGNQPQHF. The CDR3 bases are TGTGCCACCAGCCAACACTGGGGTGAGGGCAATCAGCCCCAGCATTTT.

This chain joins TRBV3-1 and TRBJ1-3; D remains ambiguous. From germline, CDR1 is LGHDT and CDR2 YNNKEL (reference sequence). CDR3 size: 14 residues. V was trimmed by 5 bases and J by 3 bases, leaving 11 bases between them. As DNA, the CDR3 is TGTGCCAGCAGCTTTAACCCTCGTGGAAACACCATATATTTT. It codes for CASSFNPRGNTIYF.

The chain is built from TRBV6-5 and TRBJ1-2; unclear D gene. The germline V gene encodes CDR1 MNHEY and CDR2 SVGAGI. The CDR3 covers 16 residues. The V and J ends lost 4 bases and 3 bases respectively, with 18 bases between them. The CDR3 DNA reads TGTGCCAGCAGTTCACCGTCGGAACGGCCATACTATGGCTACACCTTC. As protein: CASSSPSERPYYGYTF.

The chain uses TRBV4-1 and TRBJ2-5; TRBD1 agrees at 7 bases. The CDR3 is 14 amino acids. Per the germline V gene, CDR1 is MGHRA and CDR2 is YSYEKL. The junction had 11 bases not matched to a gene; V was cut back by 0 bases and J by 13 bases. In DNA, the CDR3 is TGCGCCAGCAGCCAAGACCGGACAGGCGATATTCGGTACTTC. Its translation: CASSQDRTGDIRYF.

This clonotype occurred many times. This CDR3 reads CASSYSRGTGGAVAEAFF. The DNA for the CDR3 is TGTGCCAGCAGTTACTCGAGAGGGACAGGGGGCGCGGTGGCTGAAGCTTTCTTT. V gene TRBV6-2 or TRBV6-3 combines with J gene TRBJ1-1; 12 bases match TRBD1. Per germline, CDR1 MNHEY and CDR2 SVGEGT. There are 18 residues in the CDR3. Trimming at V came to 0 bases and at J to 6 bases, leaving 11 bases not matched to a gene.

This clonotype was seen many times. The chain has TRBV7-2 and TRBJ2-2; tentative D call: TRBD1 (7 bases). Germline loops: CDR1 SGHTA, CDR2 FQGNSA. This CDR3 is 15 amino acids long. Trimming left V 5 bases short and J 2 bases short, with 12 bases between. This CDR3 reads CASSQGGSNTGELFF. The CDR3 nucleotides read TGTGCCAGCAGCCAGGGGGGATCTAACACCGGGGAGCTGTTTTTT. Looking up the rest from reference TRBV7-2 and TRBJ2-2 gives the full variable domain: GAGVSQSPSNKVTEKGKDVELRCDPISGHTALYWYRQSLGQGLEFLIYFQGNSAPDKSGLPSDRFSAERTGGSVSTLTIQRTQQEDSAVYLCASSQGGSNTGELFFGEGSRLTVL.

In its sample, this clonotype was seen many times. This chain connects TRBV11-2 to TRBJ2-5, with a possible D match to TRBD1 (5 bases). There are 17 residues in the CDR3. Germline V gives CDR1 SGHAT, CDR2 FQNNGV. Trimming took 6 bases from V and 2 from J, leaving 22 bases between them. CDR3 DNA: TGTGCCAGCAGGCCCCCGACCGCAGGGAAGGATCAAGAGACCCAGTACTTC. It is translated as CASRPPTAGKDQETQYF.

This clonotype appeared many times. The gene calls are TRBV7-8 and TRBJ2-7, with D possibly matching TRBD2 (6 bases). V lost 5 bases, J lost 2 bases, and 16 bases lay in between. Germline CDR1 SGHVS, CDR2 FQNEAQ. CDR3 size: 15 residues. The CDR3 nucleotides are TGTGCCAGCAGCCCTGGAGGGATCAGGCCCTACGAGCAGTACTTC. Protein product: CASSPGGIRPYEQYF. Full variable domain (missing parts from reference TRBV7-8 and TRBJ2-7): GAGVSQSPRYKVAKRGQDVALRCDPISGHVSLFWYQQALGQGPEFLTYFQNEAQLDKSGLPSDRFFAERPEGSVSTLKIQRTQQEDSAVYLCASSPGGIRPYEQYFGPGTRLTVT.

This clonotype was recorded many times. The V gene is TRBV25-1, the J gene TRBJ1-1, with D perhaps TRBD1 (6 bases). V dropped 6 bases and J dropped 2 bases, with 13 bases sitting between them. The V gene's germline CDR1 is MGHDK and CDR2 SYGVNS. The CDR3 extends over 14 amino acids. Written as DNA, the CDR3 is TGTGCCAGCAGCGCAATAGGGGGTAACACTGAAGCTTTCTTT. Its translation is CASSAIGGNTEAFF.

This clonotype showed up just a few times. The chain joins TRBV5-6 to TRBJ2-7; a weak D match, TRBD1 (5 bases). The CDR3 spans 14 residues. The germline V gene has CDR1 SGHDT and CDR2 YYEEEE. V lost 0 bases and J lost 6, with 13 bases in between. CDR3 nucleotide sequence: TGTGCCAGCAGCTTGGTCATTGGGGCCAGCGAGCAGTACTTC. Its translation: CASSLVIGASEQYF.

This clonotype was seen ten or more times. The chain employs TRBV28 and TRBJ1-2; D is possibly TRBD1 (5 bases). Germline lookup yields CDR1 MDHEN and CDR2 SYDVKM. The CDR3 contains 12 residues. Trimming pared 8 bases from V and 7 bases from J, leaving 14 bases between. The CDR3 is CASGWGVFGYTF. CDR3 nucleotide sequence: TGTGCCAGCGGCTGGGGGGTCTTTGGCTACACCTTC.

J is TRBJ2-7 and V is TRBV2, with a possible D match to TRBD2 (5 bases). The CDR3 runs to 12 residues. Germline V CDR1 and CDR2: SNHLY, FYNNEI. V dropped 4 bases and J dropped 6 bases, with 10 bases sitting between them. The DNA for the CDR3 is TGTGCCAGCAGTGTTTCGGGGAGCGAGCAGTACTTC. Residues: CASSVSGSEQYF.